This TCR beta chain originates from a study of T cell responses to AZD1222 COVID-19 vaccine. Study-level results: Most donors were white British, females outnumbered males, and clonal diversity was possibly underestimated. Once two AZD1222 doses were given, Spike-specific TCR breadth and depth went up. Researchers took repertoire samples only after the peak T cell response had come. The CD4 TCRs associated with vaccination extended across spike and predominated at 160-218 and 743-854.

Germline V lookup: CDR1 KGHSH, CDR2 LQKENI. CDR3 length: 13 residues. Trimming left V 7 bases short and J 3 bases short, with 9 bases between. TCRdb's table, derived via immunoSEQ multiplex PCR, lists solely in-frame clones and lacks some. The data contain about 160,000 clones, around 90% of them singletons. A word on this clone: The antigen is not known.

The material was peripheral blood, obtained on day 0 of MenACWY control vaccination. The TCR was taken from an adult in good health. The gene calls are TRBV18 and TRBJ1-4; D gene unclear. CDR3 sequence reads: CASLRSPNEKLFF. CDR3 in DNA: TGTGCCAGCTTGAGAAGTCCTAATGAAAAACTGTTTTTT.